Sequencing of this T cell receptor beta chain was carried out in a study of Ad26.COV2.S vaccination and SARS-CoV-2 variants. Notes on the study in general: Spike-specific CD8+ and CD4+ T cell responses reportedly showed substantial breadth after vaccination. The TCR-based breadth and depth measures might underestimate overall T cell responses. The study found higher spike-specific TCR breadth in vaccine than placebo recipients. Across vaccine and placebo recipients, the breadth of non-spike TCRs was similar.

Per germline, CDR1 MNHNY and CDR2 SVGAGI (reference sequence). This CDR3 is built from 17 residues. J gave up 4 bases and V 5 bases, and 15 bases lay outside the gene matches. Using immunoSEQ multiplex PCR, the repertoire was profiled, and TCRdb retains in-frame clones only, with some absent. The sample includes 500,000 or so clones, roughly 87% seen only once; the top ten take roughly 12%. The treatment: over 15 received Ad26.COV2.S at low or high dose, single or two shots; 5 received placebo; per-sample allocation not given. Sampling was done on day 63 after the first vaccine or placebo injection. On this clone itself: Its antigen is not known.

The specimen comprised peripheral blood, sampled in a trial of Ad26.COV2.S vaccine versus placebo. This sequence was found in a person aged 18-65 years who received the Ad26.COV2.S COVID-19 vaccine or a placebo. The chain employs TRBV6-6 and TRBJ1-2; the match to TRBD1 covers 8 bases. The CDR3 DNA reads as TGTGCCAGCAGTCTAAACAATGCCGGGACAGGACTCTATGGCTACACCTTC. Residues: CASSLNNAGTGLYGYTF.